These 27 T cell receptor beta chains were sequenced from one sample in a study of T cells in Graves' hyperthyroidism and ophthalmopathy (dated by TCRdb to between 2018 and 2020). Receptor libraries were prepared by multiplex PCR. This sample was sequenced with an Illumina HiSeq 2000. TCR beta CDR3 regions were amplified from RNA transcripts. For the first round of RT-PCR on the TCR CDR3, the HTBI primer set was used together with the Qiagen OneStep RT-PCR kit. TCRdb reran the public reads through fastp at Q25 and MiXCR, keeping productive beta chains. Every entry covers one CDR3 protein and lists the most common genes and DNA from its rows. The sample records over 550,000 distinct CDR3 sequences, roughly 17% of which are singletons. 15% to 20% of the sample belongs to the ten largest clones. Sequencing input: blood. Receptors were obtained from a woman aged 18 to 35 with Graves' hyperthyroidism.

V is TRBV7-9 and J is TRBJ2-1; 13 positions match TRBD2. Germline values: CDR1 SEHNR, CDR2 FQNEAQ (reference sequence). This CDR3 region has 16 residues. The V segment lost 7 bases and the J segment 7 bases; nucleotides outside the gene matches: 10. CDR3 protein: CASIAPLAGGPNEQFF. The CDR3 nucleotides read TGTGCCAGCATCGCTCCACTAGCGGGGGGGCCTAATGAGCAGTTCTTC.

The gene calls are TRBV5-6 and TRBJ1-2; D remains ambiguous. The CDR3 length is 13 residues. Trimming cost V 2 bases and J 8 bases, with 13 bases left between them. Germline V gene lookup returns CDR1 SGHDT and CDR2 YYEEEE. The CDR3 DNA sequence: TGTGCCAGCAGCTTTGTAGGATCCCAGGGCTACACCTTC. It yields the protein CASSFVGSQGYTF.

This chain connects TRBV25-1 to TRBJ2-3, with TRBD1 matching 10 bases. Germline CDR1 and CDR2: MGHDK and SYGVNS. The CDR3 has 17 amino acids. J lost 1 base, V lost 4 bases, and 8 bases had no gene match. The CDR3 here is CASSGDRGRIGTDTQYF. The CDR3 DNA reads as TGTGCCAGCAGTGGAGACAGGGGGCGAATTGGCACAGATACGCAGTATTTT.

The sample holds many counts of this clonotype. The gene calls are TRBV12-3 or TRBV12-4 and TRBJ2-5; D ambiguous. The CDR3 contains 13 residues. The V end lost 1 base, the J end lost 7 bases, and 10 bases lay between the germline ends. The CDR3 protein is CASSLVGFGTQYF. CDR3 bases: TGTGCCAGCAGTTTAGTGGGCTTTGGGACCCAGTACTTC.

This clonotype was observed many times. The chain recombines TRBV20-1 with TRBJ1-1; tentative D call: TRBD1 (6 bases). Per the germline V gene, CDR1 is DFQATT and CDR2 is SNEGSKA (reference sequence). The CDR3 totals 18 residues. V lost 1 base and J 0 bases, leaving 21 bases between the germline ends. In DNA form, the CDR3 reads TGCAGTGCTAGAGGGCCTACAGGACAGCTTTTCATGAACACTGAAGCTTTCTTT. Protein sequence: CSARGPTGQLFMNTEAFF.

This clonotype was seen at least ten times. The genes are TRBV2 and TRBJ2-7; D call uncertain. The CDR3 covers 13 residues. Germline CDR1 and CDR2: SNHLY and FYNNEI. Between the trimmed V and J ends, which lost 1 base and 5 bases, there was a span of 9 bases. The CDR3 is CASSEGASHEQYF. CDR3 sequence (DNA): TGTGCCAGCAGTGAAGGGGCCTCTCACGAGCAGTACTTC.

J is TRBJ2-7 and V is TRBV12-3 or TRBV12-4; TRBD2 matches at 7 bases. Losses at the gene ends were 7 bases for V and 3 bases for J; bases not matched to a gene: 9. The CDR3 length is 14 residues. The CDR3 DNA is TGTGCCAGCACCCGTGCCGGGACTAACTACGAGCAGTACTTC. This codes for CASTRAGTNYEQYF.

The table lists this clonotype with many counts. CDR3 nucleotides: TGTGCCAGCAGAGCCGGGGGTCCTAAGAGCTCCTACAATGAGCAGTTCTTC. As protein: CASRAGGPKSSYNEQFF. The gene calls are TRBV6-1 and TRBJ2-1, with TRBD2 as a possible D gene (6 bases). The germline V gene has CDR1 MNHNS and CDR2 SASEGT. The CDR3 has 17 residues. V was trimmed by 6 bases and J by 0 bases, leaving 18 bases between them.

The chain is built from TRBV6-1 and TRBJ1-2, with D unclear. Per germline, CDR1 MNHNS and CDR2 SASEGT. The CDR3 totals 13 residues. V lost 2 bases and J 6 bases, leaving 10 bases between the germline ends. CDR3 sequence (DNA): TGTGCCAGCAGTGAAAGAGCGAGGGATGGCTACACCTTC. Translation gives CASSERARDGYTF.

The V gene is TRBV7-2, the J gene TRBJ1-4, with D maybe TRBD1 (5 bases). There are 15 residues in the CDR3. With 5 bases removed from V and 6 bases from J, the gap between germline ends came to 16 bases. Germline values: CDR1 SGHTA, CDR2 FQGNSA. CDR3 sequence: CASSLRGTTDEKLFF. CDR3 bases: TGTGCCAGCAGCCTCCGAGGGACTACTGATGAAAAACTGTTTTTT.

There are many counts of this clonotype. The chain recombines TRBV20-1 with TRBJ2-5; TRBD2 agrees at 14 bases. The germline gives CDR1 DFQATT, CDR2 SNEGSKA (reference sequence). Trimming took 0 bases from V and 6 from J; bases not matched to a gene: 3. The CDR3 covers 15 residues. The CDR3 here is CSARDRTSGGQTQYF. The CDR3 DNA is TGCAGTGCTAGAGATCGGACTAGCGGGGGGCAGACCCAGTACTTC.

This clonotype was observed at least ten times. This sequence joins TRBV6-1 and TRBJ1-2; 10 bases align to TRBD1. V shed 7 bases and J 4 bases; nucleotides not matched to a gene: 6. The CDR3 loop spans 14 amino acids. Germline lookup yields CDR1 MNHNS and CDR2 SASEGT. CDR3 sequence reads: CASTPTGGPYGYTF. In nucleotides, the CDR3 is TGTGCCAGCACCCCGACAGGGGGCCCCTATGGCTACACCTTC.

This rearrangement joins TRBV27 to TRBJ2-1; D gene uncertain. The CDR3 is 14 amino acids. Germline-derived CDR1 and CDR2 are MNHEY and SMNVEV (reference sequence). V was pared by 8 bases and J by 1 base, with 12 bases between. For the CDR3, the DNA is TGTGCCAGCCGTCCAAGTGATTCCTACAATGAGCAGTTCTTC. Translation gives CASRPSDSYNEQFF.

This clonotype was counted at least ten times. CDR3 sequence (DNA): TGTGCCAGCAGCCCCACCGGTAGCGGGGGTTACAATGAGCAGTTCTTC. It specifies CASSPTGSGGYNEQFF. V is TRBV7-9 and J is TRBJ2-1; the match to TRBD2 covers 9 bases. CDR1 and CDR2 (germline): SEHNR, FQNEAQ (reference sequence). V lost 5 bases and J lost 4; bases outside the gene matches: 9. The CDR3 is 16 amino acids. The full variable domain, with the rest looked up from reference TRBV7-9 and TRBJ2-1, is DTGVSQNPRHKITKRGQNVTFRCDPISEHNRLYWYRQTLGQGPEFLTYFQNEAQLEKSRLLSDRFSAERPKGSFSTLEIQRTEQGDSAMYLCASSPTGSGGYNEQFFGPGTRLTVL.

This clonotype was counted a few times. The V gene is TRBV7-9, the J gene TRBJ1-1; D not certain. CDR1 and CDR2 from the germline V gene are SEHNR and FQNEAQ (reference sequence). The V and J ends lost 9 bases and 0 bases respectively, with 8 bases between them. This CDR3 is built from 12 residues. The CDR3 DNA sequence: TGTGCCAGAAAAGGCCTGAACACTGAAGCTTTCTTT. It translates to CARKGLNTEAFF.

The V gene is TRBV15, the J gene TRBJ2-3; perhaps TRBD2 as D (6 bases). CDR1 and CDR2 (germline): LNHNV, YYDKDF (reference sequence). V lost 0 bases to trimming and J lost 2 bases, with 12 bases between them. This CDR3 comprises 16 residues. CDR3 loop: CATSRDRSGPTDTQYF. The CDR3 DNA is TGTGCCACCAGCAGAGATCGAAGCGGGCCCACAGATACGCAGTATTTT.

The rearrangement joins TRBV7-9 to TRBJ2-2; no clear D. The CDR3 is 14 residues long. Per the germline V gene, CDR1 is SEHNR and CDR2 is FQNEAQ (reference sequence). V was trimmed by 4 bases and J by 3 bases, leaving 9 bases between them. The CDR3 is CASSSPKYTGELFF. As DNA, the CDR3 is TGTGCCAGCAGCTCCCCTAAGTACACCGGGGAGCTGTTTTTT.

The CDR3 coding sequence is TGTGCCACCAGTTTTTCAGGGGCGGGGACCCAGTACTTC. Amino acid sequence: CATSFSGAGTQYF. V and J are TRBV24-1 and TRBJ2-5; possible D gene TRBD1, 6 bases. This CDR3 has 13 amino acids. In germline, CDR1 is KGHDR, CDR2 SFDVKD. Trimming took off 6 bases at V and 7 bases at J, with 14 bases between the two ends.

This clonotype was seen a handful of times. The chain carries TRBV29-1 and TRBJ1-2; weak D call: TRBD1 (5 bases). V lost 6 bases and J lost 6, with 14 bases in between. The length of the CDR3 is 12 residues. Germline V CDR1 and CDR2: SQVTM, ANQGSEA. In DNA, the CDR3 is TGCAGCGTGCCAGGGTTTTTCAATGGCTACACCTTC. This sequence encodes CSVPGFFNGYTF.

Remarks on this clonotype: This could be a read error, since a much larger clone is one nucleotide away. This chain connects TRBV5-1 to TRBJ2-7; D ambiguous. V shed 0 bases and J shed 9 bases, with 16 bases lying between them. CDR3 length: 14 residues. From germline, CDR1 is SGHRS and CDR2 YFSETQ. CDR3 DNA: TGCGCCAGCAGCTTGGACATCCCCCCGGACGGGCAGTACTTC. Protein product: CASSLDIPPDGQYF. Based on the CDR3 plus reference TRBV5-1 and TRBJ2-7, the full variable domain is KAGVTQTPRYLIKTRGQQVTLSCSPISGHRSVSWYQQTPGQGLQFLFEYFSETQRNKGNFPGRFSGRQFSNSRSEMNVSTLELGDSALYLCASSLDIPPDGQYFGPGTRLTVT.

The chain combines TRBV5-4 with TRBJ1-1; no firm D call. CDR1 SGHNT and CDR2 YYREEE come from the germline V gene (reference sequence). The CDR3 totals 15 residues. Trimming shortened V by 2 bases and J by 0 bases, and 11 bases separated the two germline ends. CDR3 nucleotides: TGTGCCAGCAGCTTAGCGGGAAACATGAACACTGAAGCTTTCTTT. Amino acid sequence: CASSLAGNMNTEAFF.

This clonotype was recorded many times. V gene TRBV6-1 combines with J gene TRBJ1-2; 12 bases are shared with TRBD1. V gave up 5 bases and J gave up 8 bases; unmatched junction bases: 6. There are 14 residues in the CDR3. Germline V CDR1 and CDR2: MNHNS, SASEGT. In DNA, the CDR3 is TGTGCCAGCAGTCCGGGACAGGGGGCGCGGGGCTACACCTTC. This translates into CASSPGQGARGYTF.

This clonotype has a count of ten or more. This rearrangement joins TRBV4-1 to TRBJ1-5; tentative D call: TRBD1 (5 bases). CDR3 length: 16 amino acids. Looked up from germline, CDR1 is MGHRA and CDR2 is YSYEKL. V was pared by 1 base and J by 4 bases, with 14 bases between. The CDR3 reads CASSQVRGVWNQPQHF. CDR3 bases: TGCGCCAGCAGCCAAGTGCGGGGCGTCTGGAATCAGCCCCAGCATTTT.

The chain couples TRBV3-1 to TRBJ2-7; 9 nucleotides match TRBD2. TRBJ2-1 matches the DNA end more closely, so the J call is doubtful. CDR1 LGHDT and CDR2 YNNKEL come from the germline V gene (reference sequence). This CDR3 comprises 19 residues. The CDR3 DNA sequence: TGTGCCAGCAGCCAAGATCCCCTAGCGGGACCACGGCGGTCCTACGAGCAGTTCTTC. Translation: CASSQDPLAGPRRSYEQFF.

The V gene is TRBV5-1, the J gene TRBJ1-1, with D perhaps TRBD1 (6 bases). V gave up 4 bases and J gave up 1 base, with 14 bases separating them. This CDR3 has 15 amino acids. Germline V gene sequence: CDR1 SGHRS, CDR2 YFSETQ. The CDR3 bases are TGCGCCAGCAGCCCCCCACGGGGGCAGAACACTGAAGCTTTCTTT. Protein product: CASSPPRGQNTEAFF.

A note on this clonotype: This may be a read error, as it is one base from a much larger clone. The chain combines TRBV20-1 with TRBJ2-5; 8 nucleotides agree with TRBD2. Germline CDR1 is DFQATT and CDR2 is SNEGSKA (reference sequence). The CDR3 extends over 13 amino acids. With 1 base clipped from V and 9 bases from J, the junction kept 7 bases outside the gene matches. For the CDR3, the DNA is TGCAGTGCTAGAGTCGGCAACGGGGGGGCCCAGTACTTC. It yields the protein CSARVGNGGAQYF.

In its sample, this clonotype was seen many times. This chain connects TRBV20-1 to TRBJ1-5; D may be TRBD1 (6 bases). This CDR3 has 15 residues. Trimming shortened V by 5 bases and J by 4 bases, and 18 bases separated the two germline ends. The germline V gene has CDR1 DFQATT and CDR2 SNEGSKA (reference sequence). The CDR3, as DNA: TGCAGTGCTCTTACAGGGTTTGGGTTTAATCAGCCCCAGCATTTT. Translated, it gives CSALTGFGFNQPQHF.